This T cell receptor beta chain comes out of a study of beta chain features in type 1 diabetes. To note about this clone: What it binds is not known.

TCRB transcripts that were expressed got sequenced, as all of the isolated RNA had been reverse transcribed. It was found that naive, central memory and regulatory T cell samples averaged roughly 3.6 million reads. Method: immunoSEQ multiplex PCR; TCRdb's copy keeps in-frame clones and lacks some. The sample holds about 240,000 clones, 11% to 15% seen once. CDR3 size: 17 residues. V was pared by 0 bases and J by 0 bases, with 4 bases of the junction left unmatched. Germline V gene lookup returns CDR1 LNHDA and CDR2 SQIVND (reference sequence). Study findings and constraints: All four CD4+ subsets of Type 1 diabetes patients contained TCRB CDR3s that were moderately but significantly shorter. PCR might preferentially amplify shorter templates, equally in patients and controls. Because the template was cDNA, high-expressing cells might be over-represented.

Donors underwent one heparinised blood draw, about 0.12 L on average. V is TRBV19 and J is TRBJ2-1; 8 nucleotides align to TRBD2. The source is a man aged 25 to 40 with type 1 diabetes. Sequenced: naive CD4+ T cells from blood. The CDR3 DNA reads TGTGCCAGTAGTATAGATTGGGCGGGGGGCTCCTACAATGAGCAGTTCTTC. Its protein is CASSIDWAGGSYNEQFF.